This TCR beta chain was sequenced during a study of T-cell reconstitution after alpha-beta-depleted transplantation in children. Whole-study results and caveats: Surviving recipient cells, namely T cells and thymic progenitors, were the source of high day-60 TCRbeta diversity in some patients. Newly made T cells mostly supplied T-cell counts and diversity one year after transplant. Reportedly, alpha-beta T cells present about two months post-transplant originated from several hundred expanded clones of graft origin.

Germline V gene sequence: CDR1 MGHDK, CDR2 SYGVNS. CDR3 size: 16 residues. V lost 2 bases and J lost 6, with 14 bases in between. Preparation of the TCRbeta library used unique molecular identifiers. One entry per CDR3 protein results from TCRdb running MiXCR on the PCR reads. The table includes under 75,000 distinct CDR3 sequences, roughly a tenth detected once. This clonotype was found many times. Its cognate antigen is unknown. The sequenced sample was PBMCs, obtained before TCRalphabeta/CD19-depleted stem cell transplant. The sequence derives from a boy aged 10-17 years with acute myeloid leukemia, due to receive a stem cell transplant. V usage is TRBV25-1 and J usage is TRBJ1-6; D is possibly TRBD1 (6 bases). The CDR3 loop is CASSETAVRGNSPLHF. In DNA form, the CDR3 reads TGTGCCAGCAGTGAAACTGCCGTCAGGGGTAATTCACCCCTCCACTTT.